The 30 T cell receptor beta chains in this list originate from one sample, sequenced in a study of T cells in Graves' hyperthyroidism and ophthalmopathy. TCR beta CDR3 regions were amplified from RNA transcripts. With the HTBI primer set, the TCR CDR3 went through a first round of RT-PCR. From the multiplex PCR reads, TCRdb called clonotypes with MiXCR, one entry per CDR3 protein. The table shows some 620,000 distinct CDR3 sequences, with 15% to 20% occurring only once. Material: blood. These TCRs come from a woman aged 25-40 years with Graves' hyperthyroidism.

With respect to this clonotype: A read error may explain this, as a much larger clone is one base away. The chain carries TRBV11-2 and TRBJ2-3; D might be TRBD1 (6 bases). V lost 8 bases and J 8 bases, leaving 20 bases between the germline ends. CDR1 and CDR2 from the germline V gene are SGHAT and FQNNGV. CDR3 length: 14 amino acids. The CDR3 loop is CASGGNRAAGTQYF. The DNA of the CDR3 is TGTGCCAGCGGTGGGAACAGGGCCGCAGGTACGCAGTATTTT.

This clonotype was recorded at least ten times. The gene calls are TRBV5-1 and TRBJ2-7; D possibly corresponds to TRBD1 (6 bases). Trimming removed 0 bases from V and 3 bases from J, with 13 bases in between. CDR1 SGHRS and CDR2 YFSETQ come from the germline V gene. The CDR3 loop spans 15 amino acids. The CDR3 here is CASSLGAGADYEQYF. The CDR3 bases are TGCGCCAGCAGCTTGGGTGCAGGGGCTGACTACGAGCAGTACTTC. Using reference TRBV5-1 and TRBJ2-7 for the parts outside the CDR3, the full variable domain is KAGVTQTPRYLIKTRGQQVTLSCSPISGHRSVSWYQQTPGQGLQFLFEYFSETQRNKGNFPGRFSGRQFSNSRSEMNVSTLELGDSALYLCASSLGAGADYEQYFGPGTRLTVT.

The CDR3 region has the DNA TGTGCCAGCTCACCACCGACCAGGATCCATCAATATGGCTACACCTTC. Its protein product is CASSPPTRIHQYGYTF. This chain connects TRBV18 to TRBJ1-2; D call uncertain. Looked up from germline, CDR1 is KGHSH and CDR2 is LQKENI. The CDR3 consists of 16 residues. The V and J ends lost 0 bases and 5 bases respectively, with 16 bases between them. Drawing the rest from reference TRBV18 and TRBJ1-2, the complete variable domain is NAGVMQNPRHLVRRRGQEARLRCSPMKGHSHVYWYRQLPEEGLKFMVYLQKENIIDESGMPKERFSAEFPKEGPSILRIQQVVRGDSAAYFCASSPPTRIHQYGYTFGSGTRLTVV.

This clonotype was recorded a few times. V and J are TRBV2 and TRBJ2-7, with D unclear. The germline gives CDR1 SNHLY, CDR2 FYNNEI. The CDR3 is 15 amino acids. Trimming removed 6 bases at V and 4 bases at J, with 19 bases between. The CDR3, as DNA: TGTGCCAGCAGCGATTACAGAGGATTCCCTTACGAGCAGTACTTC. This sequence encodes CASSDYRGFPYEQYF.

This clonotype was seen only a few times. This chain connects TRBV19 to TRBJ2-7; 10 bases fit TRBD2. CDR3 size: 15 residues. Germline assignment: CDR1 LNHDA and CDR2 SQIVND (reference sequence). V dropped 3 bases and J dropped 4; count of bases not matched to a gene: 6. The CDR3 loop reads CASSIPGLAVYEQYF. In DNA form, the CDR3 reads TGTGCCAGTAGTATCCCTGGACTAGCGGTGTACGAGCAGTACTTC.

The chain is built from TRBV6-1 and TRBJ2-2, with 9 positions matching TRBD2. The germline CDR1 and CDR2 sequences are MNHNS and SASEGT. The trim removed 8 bases at V and 7 bases at J, leaving 11 bases unmatched. This CDR3 region has 15 residues. The CDR3 protein is CASEGSGRTGGELFF. The CDR3 DNA sequence: TGTGCCAGCGAAGGTAGCGGGAGAACCGGCGGGGAGCTGTTTTTT.

The rearrangement links TRBV9 to TRBJ1-1; D not certain. This CDR3 is built from 14 residues. Per the germline V gene, CDR1 is SGDLS and CDR2 is YYNGEE. V lost 0 bases, J lost 0 bases, and 6 bases lay in between. The CDR3 DNA is TGTGCCAGCAGCGTAGAAGACGTGAACACTGAAGCTTTCTTT. Protein sequence: CASSVEDVNTEAFF.

V usage is TRBV3-1 and J usage is TRBJ1-1, with no clear D. The CDR3 extends over 16 amino acids. Germline CDR1 LGHDT, CDR2 YNNKEL (reference sequence). Trimming stripped 1 base from V and 1 base from J, with 13 bases between. The CDR3 DNA sequence: TGTGCCAGCAGCCAAGGTGTCTTCGCGGGGAACACTGAAGCTTTCTTT. Amino acids: CASSQGVFAGNTEAFF.

This clonotype was seen many times. Here the CDR3 DNA reads TGTGCCAGCAGTTTATTCGAAGAGACCCAGTACTTC. Its protein product is CASSLFEETQYF. The chain combines TRBV28 with TRBJ2-5; D is unresolved. The CDR3 is 12 amino acids. Germline-derived CDR1 and CDR2 are MDHEN and SYDVKM. V shed 1 base and J shed 3 bases, with 3 bases lying between them.

V gene TRBV10-2 combines with J gene TRBJ1-2; 10 bases match TRBD1. The CDR3 is made up of 17 amino acids. CDR1 is WSHSY and CDR2 is SAAADI in the germline V gene. Germline trimming cut 0 bases from V and 4 bases from J; bases unmatched to any gene: 8. CDR3 bases: TGCGCCAGCAGTGAGTCGATGGGGACAGGGGTCACCTATGGCTACACCTTC. Translation gives CASSESMGTGVTYGYTF.

This clonotype came up a few times. The genes are TRBV9 and TRBJ2-3; D call uncertain. Germline CDR1 reads SGDLS; CDR2 reads YYNGEE. The CDR3 is 16 amino acids. Deletions cut 0 bases from V and 2 bases from J, with 13 bases between. The CDR3 DNA follows: TGTGCCAGCAGCGTAGGGGCGATCACCCCCACAGATACGCAGTATTTT. This gives the protein CASSVGAITPTDTQYF.

CDR3 residues: CASSATRDTEAFF. In DNA form, the CDR3 reads TGTGCCAGCAGCGCAACAAGGGACACTGAAGCTTTCTTT. The chain has TRBV16 and TRBJ1-1; D gene ambiguous. Germline loops: CDR1 KGHSY, CDR2 FQNENV. V was shortened by 5 bases and J by 3 bases, with 10 bases between the two germline ends. This CDR3 contains 13 residues.

This clonotype was counted ten times or more. The chain joins TRBV15 to TRBJ2-3; D gene uncertain. V dropped 3 bases and J dropped 4 bases, with 8 bases sitting between them. This CDR3 has 13 amino acids. Germline loops: CDR1 LNHNV, CDR2 YYDKDF (reference sequence). CDR3 DNA: TGTGCCACCAGCAGCAGACGGGCAGATACGCAGTATTTT. It yields the protein CATSSRRADTQYF.

This clonotype was detected ten times or more. This chain uses TRBV5-1 with TRBJ2-7, with a tentative D call TRBD2 (6 bases). The CDR3 contains 12 residues. Deletions cut 7 bases from V and 4 bases from J, with 12 bases between. Germline V gives CDR1 SGHRS, CDR2 YFSETQ. CDR3 DNA: TGCGCCAGCTCGGACTATCGATACGAGCAGTACTTC. It codes for CASSDYRYEQYF.

In its sample, this clonotype was seen a few times. This chain connects TRBV6-1 to TRBJ1-1; TRBD1 matches 8 bases. The CDR3 spans 14 residues. The germline gives CDR1 MNHNS, CDR2 SASEGT. This CDR3 reads CANLKLGQGYEAFF. The CDR3 DNA sequence: TGTGCAAACCTTAAGCTTGGACAGGGTTATGAAGCTTTCTTT.

This clonotype was counted at least ten times. The chain has TRBV6-2 or TRBV6-3 and TRBJ2-5, with D possibly being TRBD1 or TRBD2 (5 bases each). Germline CDR1 and CDR2: MNHEY and SVGEGT. This CDR3 has 14 amino acids. The V gene lost 4 bases and the J gene lost 5 bases, with 14 bases spanning the gap. CDR3 loop: CASSLGDSFETQYF. As DNA, the CDR3 is TGTGCCAGCAGTTTGGGGGATTCATTCGAGACCCAGTACTTC.

In this sample, this clonotype turned up a few times. This chain uses TRBV5-1 with TRBJ2-3; D is ambiguous. This CDR3 contains 15 residues. Looked up from germline, CDR1 is SGHRS and CDR2 is YFSETQ. The germline V and J ends were trimmed by 0 bases and 1 base, with 9 bases remaining between them. The DNA of the CDR3 is TGCGCCAGCAGCTTGGAAGGAAGAGGCACAGATACGCAGTATTTT. It is translated as CASSLEGRGTDTQYF.

V is TRBV6-1 and J is TRBJ2-3, with 7 nucleotides matching TRBD2. Germline CDR1 MNHNS, CDR2 SASEGT. V lost 8 bases to trimming and J lost 3 bases; unmatched junction nucleotides: 5. There are 13 residues in the CDR3. The CDR3 DNA follows: TGTGCCAGCCGGGACTATTCTACAGATACGCAGTATTTT. Protein sequence: CASRDYSTDTQYF.

This chain uses TRBV20-1 with TRBJ1-1; TRBD1 matches 9 bases. Losses at the gene ends were 0 bases for V and 3 bases for J; bases not matched to a gene: 11. CDR3 size: 17 residues. From germline, CDR1 is DFQATT and CDR2 SNEGSKA (reference sequence). CDR3 nucleotide sequence: TGCAGTGCTAGAGATGCGGGACAGGGTGTCGGGGACACTGAAGCTTTCTTT. The encoded protein is CSARDAGQGVGDTEAFF.

There are many counts of this clonotype. V usage is TRBV3-1 and J usage is TRBJ1-2, with D uncertain. Trimming stripped 6 bases from V and 4 bases from J, with 18 bases between. CDR1 LGHDT and CDR2 YNNKEL come from the germline V gene (reference sequence). The CDR3 is 15 residues long. Here the CDR3 DNA reads TGTGCCAGCAGTCGGACCCTACAAGCGATCTATGGCTACACCTTC. Protein: CASSRTLQAIYGYTF.

The table lists this clonotype with many counts. This chain joins TRBV6-5 and TRBJ1-5; a possible D gene is TRBD1 (6 bases). Germline lookup yields CDR1 MNHEY and CDR2 SVGAGI. V gave up 0 bases and J gave up 7 bases, with 10 bases separating them. The CDR3 is made up of 14 amino acids. In DNA form, the CDR3 reads TGTGCCAGCAGTTACTCCCAGGGGTTACAGCCCCAGCATTTT. It translates to CASSYSQGLQPQHF.

This clonotype was observed a handful of times. V and J are TRBV9 and TRBJ1-2, with D unclear. The V gene's germline CDR1 is SGDLS and CDR2 YYNGEE. This CDR3 contains 10 residues. V was clipped by 3 bases and J by 7 bases, with 4 bases between them. The CDR3 DNA reads as TGTGCCAGCAGCGGTCGTGGCTACACCTTC. Protein sequence: CASSGRGYTF. The entire variable domain, with the rest obtained from reference TRBV9 and TRBJ1-2, is as follows: DSGVTQTPKHLITATGQRVTLRCSPRSGDLSVYWYQQSLDQGLQFLIQYYNGEERAKGNILERFSAQQFPDLHSELNLSSLELGDSALYFCASSGRGYTFGSGTRLTVV.

This clonotype was seen at least ten times. V gene TRBV7-3 combines with J gene TRBJ1-1; 11 nucleotides agree with TRBD1. The CDR3 length is 15 residues. V shed 0 bases and J 4 bases; nucleotides not matched to a gene: 1. Germline V gives CDR1 SGHTA, CDR2 FQGTGA. CDR3 sequence: CASSLTGQGGTEAFF. In DNA form, the CDR3 reads TGTGCCAGCAGCTTAACGGGACAGGGGGGCACTGAAGCTTTCTTT.

This clonotype turned up a few times. The chain is built from TRBV20-1 and TRBJ1-2; TRBD1 matches at 9 bases. The CDR3 has 15 residues. The germline V gene has CDR1 DFQATT and CDR2 SNEGSKA (reference sequence). The V segment lost 6 bases and the J segment 6 bases; nucleotides outside the gene matches: 14. The CDR3 DNA reads as TGCAGTGCACAACCCTGGACAGGGGAGGTTAATGGCTACACCTTC. It is translated as CSAQPWTGEVNGYTF.

The V gene is TRBV7-9, the J gene TRBJ2-2, with D hard to call. Trimming pared 8 bases from V and 3 bases from J, leaving 19 bases between. CDR3 size: 16 residues. The germline CDR1 and CDR2 sequences are SEHNR and FQNEAQ (reference sequence). CDR3 DNA sequence: TGTGCCAGCCCCCTGGTGGCATGGCAAGACACCGGGGAGCTGTTTTTT. Translation: CASPLVAWQDTGELFF.

About this clonotype itself: A much larger clone differs by one base, so this may be a read error. The chain links TRBV7-9 to TRBJ2-5; possible D gene TRBD2, 6 bases. Germline CDR1 is SEHNR and CDR2 is FQNEAQ (reference sequence). The CDR3 has 15 amino acids. CDR3 bases: TGTGCCAGCGGCTTATGGAGGGAGACCCAAGAGACCCAGTACTTC. Encoded protein: CASGLWRETQETQYF.

V and J are TRBV5-1 and TRBJ1-3; D gene uncertain. Germline-derived CDR1 and CDR2 are SGHRS and YFSETQ. CDR3 size: 16 residues. With 3 bases removed from V and 0 bases from J, the gap between germline ends came to 13 bases. The CDR3 coding sequence is TGCGCCAGCAGCTCGTCCGGGATACACTCTGGAAACACCATATATTTT. Translation gives CASSSSGIHSGNTIYF.

This clonotype was counted many times. The chain links TRBV28 to TRBJ2-5; D may be TRBD1 (5 bases). The CDR3 sequence is 12 residues long. Germline-derived CDR1 and CDR2 are MDHEN and SYDVKM. V was shortened by 4 bases and J by 4 bases, with 7 bases between the two germline ends. In DNA form, the CDR3 reads TGTGCCAGCAGTTCAGGGTTAGAGACCCAGTACTTC. This encodes CASSSGLETQYF.

V usage is TRBV19 and J usage is TRBJ1-5, with D perhaps TRBD1 (6 bases). The V gene lost 10 bases and the J gene lost 0 bases, with 16 bases spanning the gap. The CDR3 totals 15 residues. Looked up from germline, CDR1 is LNHDA and CDR2 is SQIVND (reference sequence). This CDR3 reads CATSWDTYSNQPQHF. The CDR3 region has the DNA TGTGCCACTTCATGGGACACCTATAGCAATCAGCCCCAGCATTTT.

The table lists this clonotype with a few counts. This chain uses TRBV7-6 with TRBJ2-1; 9 bases map to TRBD1. Germline V gene lookup returns CDR1 SGHVS and CDR2 FNYEAQ. This CDR3 comprises 16 residues. V lost 3 bases, J lost 4 bases, and 7 bases stayed unmatched. Written as DNA, the CDR3 is TGTGCCAGCAGCTTGATCCCGGGACAGGGTTACAATGAGCAGTTCTTC. Translation gives CASSLIPGQGYNEQFF.